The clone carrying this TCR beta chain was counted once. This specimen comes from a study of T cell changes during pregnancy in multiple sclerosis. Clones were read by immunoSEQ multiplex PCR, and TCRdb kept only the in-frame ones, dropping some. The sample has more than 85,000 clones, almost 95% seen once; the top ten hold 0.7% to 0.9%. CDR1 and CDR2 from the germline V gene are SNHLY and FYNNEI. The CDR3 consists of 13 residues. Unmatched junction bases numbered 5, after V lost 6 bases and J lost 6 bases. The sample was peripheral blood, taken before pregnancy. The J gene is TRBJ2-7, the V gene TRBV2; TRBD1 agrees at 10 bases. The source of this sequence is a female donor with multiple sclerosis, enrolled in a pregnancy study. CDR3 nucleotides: TGTGCCAGCAGCACCGACAGGGGGCGCGAGCAGTACTTC. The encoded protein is CASSTDRGREQYF. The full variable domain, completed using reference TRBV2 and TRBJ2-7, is EPEVTQTPSHQVTQMGQEVILRCVPISNHLYFYWYRQILGQKVEFLVSFYNNEISEKSEIFDDQFSVERPDGSNFTLKIRSTKLEDSAMYFCASSTDRGREQYFGPGTRLTVT.